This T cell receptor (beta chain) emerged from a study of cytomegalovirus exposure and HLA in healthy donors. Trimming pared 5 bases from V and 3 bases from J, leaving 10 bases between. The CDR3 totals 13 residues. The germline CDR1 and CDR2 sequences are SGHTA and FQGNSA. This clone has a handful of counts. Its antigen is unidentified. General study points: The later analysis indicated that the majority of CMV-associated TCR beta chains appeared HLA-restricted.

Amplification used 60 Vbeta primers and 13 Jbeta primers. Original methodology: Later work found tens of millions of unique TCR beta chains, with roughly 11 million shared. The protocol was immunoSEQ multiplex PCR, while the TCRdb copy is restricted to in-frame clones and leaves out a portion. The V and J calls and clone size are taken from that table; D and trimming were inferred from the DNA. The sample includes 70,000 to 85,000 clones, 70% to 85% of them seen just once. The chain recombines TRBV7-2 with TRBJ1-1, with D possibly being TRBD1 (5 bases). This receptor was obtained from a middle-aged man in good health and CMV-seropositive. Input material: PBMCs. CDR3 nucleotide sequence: TGTGCCAGCAGCCCCGGGGGTTACACTGAAGCTTTCTTT. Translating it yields CASSPGGYTEAFF.